The entry that follows covers one T cell receptor beta chain sequence. Its target is not known. Assay used: immunoSEQ multiplex PCR; TCRdb lists only in-frame clones, some missing. The profile shows 150,000 to 200,000 clones, more than 70% of them singletons. This CDR3 is 18 amino acids long. CDR1 and CDR2 (germline): SGHRS, YFSETQ. V shed 0 bases, J shed 4 bases, and the junction held 15 bases outside the gene matches. The data belong to a study of cytotoxic CD8 clonotypes in ibrutinib-treated CLL. Overall study: Patients attained some 25 partial and 2 complete responses; at median roughly 73 months, about 14 remained remitted while approximately 12 progressed. Response samples followed a median 12 months of treatment, range 6 to 36. Findings and limits, study-wide: Clonality showed a rise at ibrutinib response that reversed toward baseline at progression.

Sequences were derived from PBMCs, sampled at disease progression, from a patient treated with ibrutinib. This sequence joins TRBV5-1 and TRBJ2-5; 7 positions match TRBD2. This receptor was taken from a human donor with chronic lymphocytic leukemia. The CDR3 loop reads CASSLDYLGGRGGETQYF. In DNA form, the CDR3 reads TGCGCCAGCAGCTTGGACTATTTGGGCGGGAGAGGAGGAGAGACCCAGTACTTC.